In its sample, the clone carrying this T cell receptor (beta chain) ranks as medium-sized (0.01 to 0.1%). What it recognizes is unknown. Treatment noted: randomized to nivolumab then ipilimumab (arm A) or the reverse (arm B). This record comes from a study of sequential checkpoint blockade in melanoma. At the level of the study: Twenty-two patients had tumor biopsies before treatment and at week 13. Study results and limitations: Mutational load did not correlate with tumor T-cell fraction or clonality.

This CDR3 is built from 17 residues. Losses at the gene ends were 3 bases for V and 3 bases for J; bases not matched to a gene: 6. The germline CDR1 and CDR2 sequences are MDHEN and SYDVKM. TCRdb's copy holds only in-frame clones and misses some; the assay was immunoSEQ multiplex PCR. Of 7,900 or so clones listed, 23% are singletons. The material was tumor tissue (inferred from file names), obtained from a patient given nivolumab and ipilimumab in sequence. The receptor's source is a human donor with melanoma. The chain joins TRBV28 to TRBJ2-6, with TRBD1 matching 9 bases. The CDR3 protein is CASSFGTGLNGANVLTF. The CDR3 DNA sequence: TGTGCCAGCAGTTTCGGGACAGGGTTGAATGGGGCCAACGTCCTGACTTTC.